Presented here are 31 T cell receptor beta chains from one specimen sequenced in a study of T cell changes during pregnancy in multiple sclerosis. Here immunoSEQ multiplex PCR was the method, and the copy in TCRdb shows in-frame clones only, minus some. This sample carries around 57,000 clones, about nine tenths of them seen once, and the ten largest clones take about 2%. Specimen: peripheral blood, collected in the third trimester of pregnancy. The receptors were sampled from a female donor in good health, enrolled as a control in a pregnancy study.

The chain is built from TRBV6-1 and TRBJ2-2; 11 bases align to TRBD1. The CDR3 totals 14 residues. In germline, CDR1 is MNHNS, CDR2 SASEGT. V dropped 4 bases and J dropped 8; count of bases not matched to a gene: 3. In DNA, the CDR3 is TGTGCCAGCAGTGTGGACAGGGGGCTTGGGGAGCTGTTTTTT. Its translation is CASSVDRGLGELFF.

The V and J genes are TRBV10-3 and TRBJ1-1; maybe TRBD1 (5 bases). The ends were cut back, 7 bases at V and 0 bases at J, with 9 bases in the middle. The CDR3 extends over 13 amino acids. Per germline, CDR1 ENHRY and CDR2 SYGVKD. CDR3 nucleotide sequence: TGTGCCATCACCAGGGATATGAACACTGAAGCTTTCTTT. This encodes CAITRDMNTEAFF.

The chain has TRBV20-1 and TRBJ2-3; D unclear. The germline gives CDR1 DFQATT, CDR2 SNEGSKA (reference sequence). Trimming shortened V by 6 bases and J by 3 bases, and 4 bases separated the two germline ends. This CDR3 has 10 residues. CDR3 DNA sequence: TGCAGTGCCGGGACAGATACGCAGTATTTT. Residues: CSAGTDTQYF.

This chain connects TRBV5-6 to TRBJ2-7, with TRBD2 matching over 7 bases. The CDR3 has 15 residues. The germline gives CDR1 SGHDT, CDR2 YYEEEE. Losses at the gene ends were 1 base for V and 5 bases for J; bases not matched to a gene: 9. For the CDR3, the DNA is TGTGCCAGCAGCTTGTACGACGCGGGGAGGGACGAGCAGTACTTC. The encoded protein is CASSLYDAGRDEQYF.

This clone was counted between two and nine times. V usage is TRBV5-1 and J usage is TRBJ2-7, with D unclear. Trimming took off 4 bases at V and 7 bases at J, with 15 bases between the two ends. Germline values: CDR1 SGHRS, CDR2 YFSETQ. This CDR3 has 13 residues. The CDR3 coding sequence is TGCGCCAGCAGCCCCGTGACGACTCTTGAGCAGTACTTC. The encoded protein is CASSPVTTLEQYF.

This rearrangement joins TRBV19 to TRBJ2-1; TRBD2 matches 13 bases. Germline assignment: CDR1 LNHDA and CDR2 SQIVND (reference sequence). The CDR3 length is 17 residues. V gave up 8 bases and J gave up 3 bases; unmatched junction bases: 10. CDR3 nucleotides: TGTGCCAGTCACAAACTAGGGACTAGCGGGAACTACAATGAGCAGTTCTTC. The encoded protein is CASHKLGTSGNYNEQFF. Full variable domain (rest looked up from reference TRBV19 and TRBJ2-1): DGGITQSPKYLFRKEGQNVTLSCEQNLNHDAMYWYRQDPGQGLRLIYYSQIVNDFQKGDIAEGYSVSREKKESFPLTVTSAQKNPTAFYLCASHKLGTSGNYNEQFFGPGTRLTVL.

The chain carries TRBV7-9 and TRBJ2-1; 8 bases are shared with TRBD2. From germline, CDR1 is SEHNR and CDR2 FQNEAQ (reference sequence). The CDR3 covers 18 residues. V was pared by 1 base and J by 9 bases, with 17 bases of the junction left unmatched. Written as DNA, the CDR3 is TGTGCCAGCAGCTTAGGGGGTCGGGGGGGAATAGCGGTTGCTGAGCAGTTCTTC. Its translation is CASSLGGRGGIAVAEQFF.

This chain uses TRBV4-2 with TRBJ2-5; TRBD2 matches at 7 bases. The CDR3 runs 12 residues. After removal of 5 bases from V and 3 bases from J, the junction contained 0 bases not matched to a gene. The germline CDR1 and CDR2 sequences are LGHNA and YNFKEQ. CDR3 nucleotides: TGTGCCAGCAGCGGGGGGGAAGAGACCCAGTACTTC. Protein product: CASSGGEETQYF.

This sequence joins TRBV2 and TRBJ1-2; 8 bases are a match to TRBD1. The CDR3 length is 13 residues. J lost 2 bases, V lost 8 bases, and 4 bases had no gene match. Per the germline V gene, CDR1 is SNHLY and CDR2 is FYNNEI. CDR3 DNA: TGTGCCAGCGCAAACAGGGGGAACTATGGCTACACCTTC. Its translation is CASANRGNYGYTF.

This chain connects TRBV27 to TRBJ2-2; TRBD2 might be the D (5 bases). The germline gives CDR1 MNHEY, CDR2 SMNVEV (reference sequence). The length of the CDR3 is 13 residues. V dropped 5 bases and J dropped 6 bases, with 10 bases sitting between them. CDR3 nucleotides: TGTGCCAGCAGTACGCGGGCGTCCGGGGAGCTGTTTTTT. It translates to CASSTRASGELFF.

The genes are TRBV14 and TRBJ2-6, with D perhaps TRBD1 (6 bases). Germline CDR1 reads SGHDN; CDR2 reads FVKESK. V gave up 2 bases and J gave up 4 bases, with 15 bases separating them. This CDR3 comprises 17 residues. The CDR3 loop is CASSQTRGLRGANVLTF. For the CDR3, the DNA is TGTGCCAGCAGCCAAACGAGGGGGTTACGCGGGGCCAACGTCCTGACTTTC.

The chain combines TRBV5-1 with TRBJ2-3; possible D gene TRBD1, 7 bases. CDR1 and CDR2 from the germline V gene are SGHRS and YFSETQ. The CDR3 runs 15 residues. Trimming cost V 2 bases and J 3 bases, with 13 bases left between them. The DNA of the CDR3 is TGCGCCAGCAGCTTCAGGGGGGACCTAACAGATACGCAGTATTTT. It translates to CASSFRGDLTDTQYF.

There are a few counts of this clone. V gene TRBV6-1 combines with J gene TRBJ2-7, with 10 bases aligning to TRBD2. The length of the CDR3 is 15 residues. Trimming at V came to 8 bases and at J to 6 bases, leaving 13 bases not matched to a gene. Germline CDR1 MNHNS, CDR2 SASEGT. The CDR3 DNA is TGTGCCAGCGCCTCCGGTTCTAGCGGGAGACCCGAGCAGTACTTC. Protein: CASASGSSGRPEQYF.

This clone was observed once. The chain links TRBV9 to TRBJ2-5; 13 nucleotides line up with TRBD2. V lost 4 bases and J lost 4; bases outside the gene matches: 10. The V gene's germline CDR1 is SGDLS and CDR2 YYNGEE. CDR3 length: 17 residues. CDR3 in amino acids: CASSLGLAGVLLETQYF. CDR3 nucleotide sequence: TGTGCCAGCAGCTTAGGACTAGCGGGGGTCTTATTAGAGACCCAGTACTTC.

The chain combines TRBV7-8 with TRBJ1-2; 7 bases agree with TRBD1. Germline CDR1 SGHVS, CDR2 FQNEAQ. CDR3 size: 13 residues. V shed 5 bases and J 8 bases; nucleotides not matched to a gene: 8. DNA of the CDR3: TGTGCCAGCAGCCCAAGACAGGGCCGAGGCTACACCTTC. Residues: CASSPRQGRGYTF.

This sequence joins TRBV2 and TRBJ2-5; TRBD1 matches at 7 bases. The CDR3 is 16 residues long. CDR1 and CDR2 (germline): SNHLY, FYNNEI. Trimming cost V 1 base and J 3 bases; bases outside gene matches: 8. The CDR3 DNA sequence: TGTGCCAGCAGTGAAGGGGGGTTAGGGGGCGAAGAGACCCAGTACTTC. Its translation: CASSEGGLGGEETQYF.

This clone has only one observation. V usage is TRBV6-5 and J usage is TRBJ2-7; perhaps TRBD2 as D (6 bases). In germline, CDR1 is MNHEY, CDR2 SVGAGI. Trimming cost V 8 bases and J 2 bases, with 13 bases left between them. The CDR3 runs to 13 residues. CDR3 DNA sequence: TGTGCCAGCCGGTGGGGGGATCCCTACGAGCAGTACTTC. It encodes CASRWGDPYEQYF.

This chain joins TRBV2 and TRBJ2-7, with 11 bases aligning to TRBD1. After removal of 2 bases from V and 0 bases from J, the junction contained 6 bases not matched to a gene. Germline assignment: CDR1 SNHLY and CDR2 FYNNEI. This CDR3 region has 17 residues. CDR3 sequence: CASSERTGGLSSYEQYF. CDR3 DNA sequence: TGTGCCAGCAGTGAAAGGACAGGGGGCCTTTCCTCCTACGAGCAGTACTTC.

The gene calls are TRBV19 and TRBJ1-5; D perhaps matches TRBD1 (5 bases). This CDR3 has 15 residues. Per the germline V gene, CDR1 is LNHDA and CDR2 is SQIVND (reference sequence). The V end was cut by 3 bases, the J end by 10 bases, with 19 bases between. CDR3 loop: CASSMSQTGVHPQHF. CDR3 coding DNA: TGTGCCAGTAGTATGAGTCAAACAGGAGTACATCCCCAGCATTTT.

This chain uses TRBV13 with TRBJ2-6, with TRBD1 matching over 9 bases. This CDR3 is built from 20 residues. Germline CDR1 is PRHDT and CDR2 is FYEKMQ (reference sequence). The V gene end was trimmed by 2 bases and the J gene end by 0 bases; junction bases not matched to a gene: 11. This chain's CDR3 is CASSLKGPQGARSGANVLTF. CDR3 coding DNA: TGTGCCAGCAGCTTAAAAGGCCCACAGGGGGCGCGCTCTGGGGCCAACGTCCTGACTTTC.

This clone showed up just once. V usage is TRBV2 and J usage is TRBJ2-4, with D perhaps matching TRBD2 (7 bases). Trimming took 1 base from V and 6 from J, leaving 13 bases between them. The CDR3 totals 15 residues. CDR1 is SNHLY and CDR2 is FYNNEI in the germline V gene. CDR3 in amino acids: CASSEVGGPVNIQYF. As DNA, the CDR3 is TGTGCCAGCAGTGAAGTGGGGGGGCCAGTAAACATTCAGTACTTC. Combining the CDR3 with reference TRBV2 and TRBJ2-4 gives the whole variable domain EPEVTQTPSHQVTQMGQEVILRCVPISNHLYFYWYRQILGQKVEFLVSFYNNEISEKSEIFDDQFSVERPDGSNFTLKIRSTKLEDSAMYFCASSEVGGPVNIQYFGAGTRLSVL.

V gene TRBV27 combines with J gene TRBJ2-7, with TRBD2 as a possible D gene (5 bases). Deletions cut 5 bases from V and 7 bases from J, with 15 bases between. Germline CDR1 MNHEY, CDR2 SMNVEV (reference sequence). This CDR3 is 13 amino acids long. The CDR3 spells CASSPLPRREQYF. In DNA form, the CDR3 reads TGTGCCAGCAGTCCGCTTCCTCGGAGGGAGCAGTACTTC.

The chain is built from TRBV21-1 and TRBJ2-7; the D call of TRBD2 is as the table states it, not checked on the DNA. TRBV21-1 is a documented pseudogene. CDR3 length equals 18 residues. The CDR3: CASTFPPGLAGPPYEQYF. In nucleotides, the CDR3 is TGTGCCAGCACCTTCCCCCCCGGACTAGCGGGACCGCCCTACGAGCAGTACTTC.

This chain uses TRBV6-5 with TRBJ2-7, with 11 bases identical to TRBD2. The germline V gene encodes CDR1 MNHEY and CDR2 SVGAGI. Germline trimming cut 4 bases from V and 0 bases from J; bases unmatched to any gene: 2. The CDR3 has 15 residues. The CDR3 region has the DNA TGTGCCAGCAGTTTTAGCGGGAGGGCCTCCTACGAGCAGTACTTC. It translates to CASSFSGRASYEQYF.

This clone was seen just once. The chain's CDR3 is CASRGTGGTGELFF. CDR3 bases: TGTGCCAGCAGAGGGACAGGGGGCACCGGGGAGCTGTTTTTT. The V call is TRBV2, the J call TRBJ2-2; 11 positions match TRBD1. V lost 6 bases and J lost 4; bases outside the gene matches: 1. This CDR3 has 14 residues. Germline CDR1 reads SNHLY; CDR2 reads FYNNEI.

The V call is TRBV30, the J call TRBJ2-1; 11 positions agree with TRBD2. Unmatched junction bases numbered 8, after V lost 5 bases and J lost 2 bases. CDR3 length: 16 amino acids. Per germline, CDR1 GTSNPN and CDR2 SVGIG (reference sequence). CDR3 sequence: CAWRYSGGATYNEQFF. The CDR3 DNA reads TGTGCCTGGCGGTATAGCGGGGGGGCCACCTACAATGAGCAGTTCTTC.

The J gene is TRBJ1-6, the V gene TRBV6-6; the D is unclear. The CDR3 sequence is 11 residues long. Trimming shortened V by 3 bases and J by 11 bases, and 5 bases separated the two germline ends. CDR1 and CDR2 (germline): MNHNY, SVGAGI (reference sequence). The CDR3 here is CASSYETPLHF. CDR3 nucleotides: TGTGCCAGCAGTTATGAGACACCCCTCCACTTT.

The V call is TRBV5-1, the J call TRBJ2-1; 8 bases are shared with TRBD2. CDR3 size: 14 residues. Germline V gene data show CDR1 as SGHRS and CDR2 as YFSETQ. V lost 4 bases, J lost 3 bases, and 3 bases stayed unmatched. In nucleotides, the CDR3 is TGCGCCAGCAGCCCCGGGACTAGCTACAATGAGCAGTTCTTC. This gives the protein CASSPGTSYNEQFF.

Here the CDR3 DNA reads TGTGCCAGCAGCTTATACTCTAGCACAGATACGCAGTATTTT. As protein: CASSLYSSTDTQYF. This chain uses TRBV7-2 with TRBJ2-3; D not resolved. The V gene's germline CDR1 is SGHTA and CDR2 FQGNSA. The CDR3 sequence is 14 residues long. V was trimmed by 2 bases and J by 0 bases, leaving 6 bases between them. Using reference TRBV7-2 and TRBJ2-3 for the parts outside the CDR3, the full variable domain is GAGVSQSPSNKVTEKGKDVELRCDPISGHTALYWYRQSLGQGLEFLIYFQGNSAPDKSGLPSDRFSAERTGGSVSTLTIQRTQQEDSAVYLCASSLYSSTDTQYFGPGTRLTVL.

V and J are TRBV27 and TRBJ2-1, with D tentatively TRBD2 (5 bases). The CDR3 loop spans 15 amino acids. CDR1 is MNHEY, CDR2 SMNVEV, per germline (reference sequence). V lost 4 bases and J 8 bases, leaving 18 bases between the germline ends. In nucleotides, the CDR3 is TGTGCCAGCAGTTGGCGCGGGTTTTCATACGATGAGCAGTTCTTC. Translating it yields CASSWRGFSYDEQFF.

CDR3 nucleotide sequence: TGCGCCAGCAGCTTCTCTATTGGCGGGGAGCTGTTTTTT. Protein product: CASSFSIGGELFF. This rearrangement joins TRBV5-1 to TRBJ2-2; D is unresolved. Per germline, CDR1 SGHRS and CDR2 YFSETQ. CDR3 length: 13 amino acids. V was clipped by 2 bases and J by 7 bases, with 9 bases between them.